A selection of T cell receptor beta chains follows, all from one sample in a study of cytomegalovirus exposure and HLA in healthy donors. The data were produced by immunoSEQ multiplex PCR, yet TCRdb's version contains in-frame clones alone and is incomplete. The data show around 93,000 clones, under 85% seen once. Sequencing was performed on PBMCs. These receptors all come from a woman aged 40 to 50 in good health and CMV-seronegative. Each CDR3 is given with its conserved first and last residue. D genes are given only for firm matches. Only some rows state a clone size, as once, few, many or a class for expanded clones.

j_call | cdr3_length | d_call | v_call | clone_size | cdr3_nt | cdr3_aa
TRBJ1-2 | 14 | TRBD1 | TRBV6-5 | once | TGTGCCAGCAGTTACCAACAGGGGGACTATGGCTACACCTTC | CASSYQQGDYGYTF
TRBJ2-3 | 16 | TRBD2 | TRBV5-1 | - | TGCGCCAGCAGCTTGGACCTAGCGGGATACACAGATACGCAGTATTTT | CASSLDLAGYTDTQYF
TRBJ1-2 | 13 | - | TRBV7-2 | - | TGTGCCAGCAGCTTAGTGGGGGGGGGTGGCTACACCTTC | CASSLVGGGGYTF
TRBJ2-7 | 14 | - | TRBV2 | - | TGTGCCAGCAGGGGAAGGGGAAGAACCTACGAGCAGTACTTC | CASRGRGRTYEQYF
TRBJ2-1 | 17 | TRBD2 | TRBV7-7 | once | TGTGCTAGCAGCTTAGCGCAGGGACTAGCGGGGAGGAGTGAGCAGTTCTTC | CASSLAQGLAGRSEQFF
TRBJ1-1 | 16 | - | TRBV6-6 | - | TGTGCCAGCAGTTACTTACCAGGGGACCCGAACACTGAAGCTTTCTTT | CASSYLPGDPNTEAFF
TRBJ2-7 | 13 | - | TRBV5-1 | - | TGCGCCAGCAGCTTGGCGGGACATTATGAGCAGTACTTC | CASSLAGHYEQYF
TRBJ1-4 | 16 | TRBD1 | TRBV4-3 | few | TGCGCCAGCAGCCAAACGGCAACAGGGGTTGGTGAAAAACTGTTTTTT | CASSQTATGVGEKLFF
TRBJ2-5 | 13 | - | TRBV6-6 | - | TGTGCCAGCACCCAACCGGGGGTGGAGACCCAGTACTTC | CASTQPGVETQYF
TRBJ2-5 | 13 | - | TRBV5-1 | - | TGCGCCAGCAAGGAGGGGGCGAGGGGGACCCAGTACTTC | CASKEGARGTQYF
TRBJ1-4 | 16 | - | TRBV5-1 | - | TGCGCCAGCAGCTTGGGTAGACAGGCCGGCGTGGGAAAACTGTTTTTT | CASSLGRQAGVGKLFF
TRBJ2-1 | 16 | TRBD2 | TRBV10-3 | - | TGTGCCATCAGTGAAGGACTAGCGGGAAGGTACAATGAGCAGTTCTTC | CAISEGLAGRYNEQFF
TRBJ2-1 | 16 | TRBD2 | TRBV4-2 | - | TGTGCCAGCAGCCAAGCAGGGACTAGCGGGAGTAATGAGCAGTTCTTC | CASSQAGTSGSNEQFF
TRBJ1-1 | 15 | - | TRBV28 | - | TGTGCCAGCAGTTTATCGGGGGAAGGCAGCGCTGAAGCTTTCTTT | CASSLSGEGSAEAFF
TRBJ2-2 | 16 | TRBD1 | TRBV18 | - | TGTGCCAGCTCACCACCGACAGGGTTTAACACCGGGGAGCTGTTTTTT | CASSPPTGFNTGELFF
TRBJ2-6 | 18 | - | TRBV29-1 | - | TGCAGCGTTGCGGGTTGGCCAGGGGCTCTCTCTGGGGCCAACGTCCTGACTTTC | CSVAGWPGALSGANVLTF
TRBJ1-3 | 17 | TRBD1 | TRBV12-5 | - | TGTGCTAGTGGTTTGGTCCCCTTGAGAACAGGGGTCAGCACCATATATTTT | CASGLVPLRTGVSTIYF
TRBJ1-1 | 13 | - | TRBV7-8 | - | TGTGCCAGCAGCTTGCAGGGCCCCACTGAAGCTTTCTTT | CASSLQGPTEAFF
TRBJ2-1 | 16 | TRBD2 | TRBV7-9 | - | TGTGCCAGCAGCACCTGGACTAGCGGGAGATACAATGAGCAGTTCTTC | CASSTWTSGRYNEQFF
TRBJ1-1 | 14 | TRBD1 | TRBV6-6 | - | TGTGCCAGCAGTTTACAGGGGCCAAACACTGAAGCTTTCTTT | CASSLQGPNTEAFF
TRBJ2-1 | 14 | - | TRBV7-9 | - | TGTGCCCTCGTCCGCGCGGGCTCCTACAATGAGCAGTTCTTC | CALVRAGSYNEQFF
TRBJ1-2 | 14 | - | TRBV18 | - | TGTGCCAGCTCCCTTGGGCAGGGCCCCTATGGCTACACCTTC | CASSLGQGPYGYTF
TRBJ2-7 | 15 | TRBD2 | TRBV19 | few | TGTGCCAGTAGTACAGCTAGCGGCCAGACCTACGAGCAGTACTTC | CASSTASGQTYEQYF
TRBJ1-4 | 15 | - | TRBV27 | - | TGTGCCAGCAATCCCAACGGGGGGCCTAATGAAAAACTGTTTTTT | CASNPNGGPNEKLFF
TRBJ2-3 | 12 | - | TRBV27 | - | TGTGCCAGCGGTAGGGGTACAGATACGCAGTATTTT | CASGRGTDTQYF
TRBJ1-1 | 15 | - | TRBV6-5 | few | TGTGCCAGCAGTCCCGGGCCCACTGCGGGCACTGAAGCTTTCTTT | CASSPGPTAGTEAFF
TRBJ2-7 | 14 | TRBD1 | TRBV29-1 | - | TGCAGCGCCAGCACGAGGACAGGGCGATGGGAGCAGTACTTC | CSASTRTGRWEQYF
TRBJ2-6 | 13 | - | TRBV29-1 | - | TGCAGCGTGACTGACTCTGGGGCCAACGTCCTGACTTTC | CSVTDSGANVLTF
TRBJ1-1 | 16 | - | TRBV27 | - | TGTGCCAGCAGTTTATATGGCCCCCGGTCGGGCACTGAAGCTTTCTTT | CASSLYGPRSGTEAFF
TRBJ2-7 | 12 | - | TRBV29-1 | once | TGCAGCGTTCTCGGGAGTCAGCGCGAGCAGTACTTC | CSVLGSQREQYF
TRBJ1-5 | 16 | TRBD1 | TRBV11-2 | - | TGTGCCAGCAGCTTAGATCGCGGGAGGGGGCACCAGCCCCAGCATTTT | CASSLDRGRGHQPQHF
TRBJ1-5 | 14 | - | TRBV6-1 | few | TGTGCCAGCATTGTCGTCGGGGGAGATCAGCCCCAGCATTTT | CASIVVGGDQPQHF
TRBJ1-2 | 17 | - | TRBV9 | - | TGTGCCAGCAGCGTAGCGTCGCCGGGCAGGGGCAACTCTGGCTACACCTTC | CASSVASPGRGNSGYTF
TRBJ1-2 | 16 | - | TRBV2 | - | TGTGCCAGCAGTGGGCGGGACGGGGGTCGGGCCTATGGCTACACCTTC | CASSGRDGGRAYGYTF
TRBJ1-1 | 15 | TRBD1 | TRBV27 | - | TGTGCCAGCAGTTTTATGGACAGGGGGCCGCAGGAAGCTTTCTTT | CASSFMDRGPQEAFF
TRBJ1-5 | 15 | - | TRBV6-1 | few | TGTGCCAGCACCTCCGCGTCGCTAGGCAATCAGCCCCAGCATTTT | CASTSASLGNQPQHF
TRBJ2-3 | 15 | - | TRBV4-1 | - | TGCGCCAGCAGCCAAGAAGTAGTAAGCACAGATACGCAGTATTTT | CASSQEVVSTDTQYF
TRBJ1-5 | 14 | - | TRBV19 | few | TGTGCCAGTCATCAGCCGGGGGAGAATCAGCCCCAGCATTTT | CASHQPGENQPQHF
TRBJ2-1 | 17 | - | TRBV14 | few | TGTGCCAGCAGCCAAGGAGTGACAGCTCCCTCCTACAATGAGCAGTTCTTC | CASSQGVTAPSYNEQFF
TRBJ2-2 | 15 | TRBD1 | TRBV10-3 | - | TGTGCCATCAACCGAGGGGGCGCGTTAACCGGGGAGCTGTTTTTT | CAINRGGALTGELFF
TRBJ2-7 | 15 | TRBD2 | TRBV5-1 | - | TGCGCCAGCAGCTACGGGACTAGCGGGATTTACGAGCAGTACTTC | CASSYGTSGIYEQYF
TRBJ1-2 | 14 | TRBD1 | TRBV11-2 | - | TGTGCCAGCAGCTTTGAGGGGGCGCGGTATGGCTACACCTTC | CASSFEGARYGYTF
TRBJ2-5 | 13 | - | TRBV19 | - | TGTGCCAGTAGTATAAACAGCCCGGAGACCCAGTACTTC | CASSINSPETQYF
TRBJ2-2 | 17 | TRBD2 | TRBV9 | once | TGTGCCAGCAGCGTAGATAGCGGGGGGCAAAACACCGGGGAGCTGTTTTTT | CASSVDSGGQNTGELFF
TRBJ2-7 | 16 | TRBD2 | TRBV27 | - | TGTGCCAGCAGTTTATATGGGACTAGCGGGACCTACGAGCAGTACTTC | CASSLYGTSGTYEQYF
TRBJ1-1 | 14 | TRBD1 | TRBV30 | - | TGTGCCTGGAGTGTACTCAAGGGGGCGGGTAAAGCTTTCTTT | CAWSVLKGAGKAFF
TRBJ1-5 | 15 | - | TRBV28 | many | TGTGCCAGCGAACTACGGACAGCCTCGGGACAGCCCCAGCATTTT | CASELRTASGQPQHF
TRBJ1-2 | 16 | - | TRBV27 | - | TGTGCCAGCTCATTCCGGGCGGAGGGGGGGGACTATGGCTACACCTTC | CASSFRAEGGDYGYTF
TRBJ2-5 | 16 | - | TRBV10-3 | - | TGTGCCATCAGTGAAATCACCACAGAGAATCAAGAGACCCAGTACTTC | CAISEITTENQETQYF